This T cell receptor beta chain was identified during a study of memory CD4+ T cells and cytomegalovirus serostatus. CDR1 is SGDLS, CDR2 YYNGEE, per germline. This CDR3 region has 15 residues. The junction had 1 base not matched to a gene; V was cut back by 0 bases and J by 2 bases. Single viable CD3+CD4+CD8-CD45RO+ cells were sorted as the memory CD4+ T cells. Only in-frame clones appear in the TCRdb table, and some are missing; sequencing was by immunoSEQ multiplex PCR. This table has some 46,000 clones, 79% appearing once. The TCR comes from an adult in good health and CMV-seronegative. Sequencing was carried out using memory CD4+ T cells from blood. This chain uses TRBV9 with TRBJ2-5, with 10 nucleotides matching TRBD1. This CDR3 reads CASSVEGQGQETQYF. The CDR3 DNA is TGTGCCAGCAGCGTAGAGGGACAGGGGCAAGAGACCCAGTACTTC.